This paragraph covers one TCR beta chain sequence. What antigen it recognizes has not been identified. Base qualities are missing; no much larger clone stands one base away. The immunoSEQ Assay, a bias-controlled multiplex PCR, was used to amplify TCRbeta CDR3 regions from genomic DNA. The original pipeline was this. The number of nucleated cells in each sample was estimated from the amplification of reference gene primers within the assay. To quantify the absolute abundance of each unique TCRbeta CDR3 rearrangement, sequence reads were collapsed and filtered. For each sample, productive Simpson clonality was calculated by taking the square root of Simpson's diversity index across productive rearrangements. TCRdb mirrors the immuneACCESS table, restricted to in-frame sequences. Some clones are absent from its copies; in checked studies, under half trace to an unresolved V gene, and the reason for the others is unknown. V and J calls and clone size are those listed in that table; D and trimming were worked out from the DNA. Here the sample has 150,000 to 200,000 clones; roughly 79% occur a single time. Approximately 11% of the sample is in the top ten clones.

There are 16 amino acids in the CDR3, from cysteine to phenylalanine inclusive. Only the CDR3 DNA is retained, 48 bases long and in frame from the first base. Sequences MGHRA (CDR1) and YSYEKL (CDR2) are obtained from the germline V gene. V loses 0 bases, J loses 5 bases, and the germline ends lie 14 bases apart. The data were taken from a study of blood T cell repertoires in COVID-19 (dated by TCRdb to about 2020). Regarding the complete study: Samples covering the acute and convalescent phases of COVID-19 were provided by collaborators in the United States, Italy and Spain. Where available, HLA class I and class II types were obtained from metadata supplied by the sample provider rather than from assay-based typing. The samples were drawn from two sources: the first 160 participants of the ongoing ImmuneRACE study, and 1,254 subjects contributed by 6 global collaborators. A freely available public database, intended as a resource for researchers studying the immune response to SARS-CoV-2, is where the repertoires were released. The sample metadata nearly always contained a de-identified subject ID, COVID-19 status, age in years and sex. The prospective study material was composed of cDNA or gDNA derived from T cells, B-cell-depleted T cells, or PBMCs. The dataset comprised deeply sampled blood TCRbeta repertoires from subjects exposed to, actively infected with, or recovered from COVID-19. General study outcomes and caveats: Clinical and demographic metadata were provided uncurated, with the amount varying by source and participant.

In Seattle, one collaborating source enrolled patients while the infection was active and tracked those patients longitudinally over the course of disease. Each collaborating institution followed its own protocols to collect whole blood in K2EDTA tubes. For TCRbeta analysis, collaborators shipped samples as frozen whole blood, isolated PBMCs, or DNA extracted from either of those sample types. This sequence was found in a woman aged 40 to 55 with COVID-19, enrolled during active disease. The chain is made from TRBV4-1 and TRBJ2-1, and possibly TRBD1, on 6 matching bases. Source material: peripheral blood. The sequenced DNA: TGCGCCAGCAGCCAAGAGCTAGTACAGGGAAACAATGAGCAGTTCTTC. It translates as CASSQELVQGNNEQFF.